The rows below give T cell receptor beta chains drawn from one sample of a study of naive and memory T cell subsets. Each CDR3 protein is one row after TCRdb ran MiXCR on the UMI-ligation and nested PCR reads. The table lists under 150,000 distinct CDR3 sequences, approximately 20% of them singletons. Sequencing input: naive CD8+ T cells from blood. These receptors all come from a human donor in good health. Each CDR3 is given with its conserved first and last residue. The D gene is left open where the match is weak. Some rows have no size entry. The others give once, few or many, or a class for an expanded clone.

j_call clone_size v_call d_call cdr3_aa cdr3_nt
TRBJ2-2 NA TRBV28 NA CASSLPDTGSTGELFF TGTGCCAGCAGTTTGCCGGATACAGGGTCCACCGGGGAGCTGTTTTTT
TRBJ2-7 few TRBV6-5 TRBD2 CASSYRPSGSPRSSYEQYF TGTGCCAGCAGTTACCGGCCTAGCGGGAGTCCCCGAAGCTCCTACGAGCAGTACTTC
TRBJ2-5 few TRBV4-1 TRBD2 CASSQGVREGETQYF TGCGCCAGCAGCCAAGGAGTCAGGGAGGGAGAGACCCAGTACTTC
TRBJ2-1 NA TRBV7-2 TRBD2 CASSSMTSGRSLEQFF TGTGCCAGCAGCTCCATGACTAGCGGGAGGTCTCTCGAGCAGTTCTTC
TRBJ2-1 NA TRBV6-2/TRBV6-3 TRBD2 CASSSSSGSNEQFF TGTGCCAGCAGTTCTTCTAGCGGGAGCAATGAGCAGTTCTTC
TRBJ2-7 NA TRBV28 NA CASSLEYYEQYF TGTGCCAGCAGTTTAGAATACTACGAGCAGTACTTC
TRBJ2-3 few TRBV29-1 NA CSAETDASTDTQYF TGCAGCGCCGAGACAGATGCTAGCACAGATACGCAGTATTTT
TRBJ1-2 once TRBV6-5 NA CASSYGSGYTF TGTGCCAGCAGTTATGGAAGTGGCTACACCTTC
TRBJ2-3 NA TRBV6-5 NA CASSYSMGGGTQYF TGTGCCAGCAGTTACTCGATGGGTGGGGGTACGCAGTATTTT
TRBJ2-7 NA TRBV5-1 NA CVSSLVSSSSYEQYF TGCGTCAGCAGCTTGGTGTCATCTTCCTCCTACGAGCAGTACTTC
TRBJ2-7 few TRBV7-2 TRBD1 CASSLVQGEFHEQYF TGTGCCAGCAGCTTAGTTCAGGGGGAGTTCCACGAGCAGTACTTC
TRBJ2-3 once TRBV15 TRBD1 CVTSEVDRVVADTQYF TGTGTCACCTCCGAAGTCGACAGGGTGGTTGCAGATACGCAGTATTTT
TRBJ1-4 few TRBV28 NA CASSSAGDDEKLFF TGTGCCAGCAGTTCGGCAGGGGATGATGAAAAACTGTTTTTT
TRBJ2-1 NA TRBV6-5 NA CASSYDPSSYNEQFF TGTGCCAGCAGTTACGACCCGAGCTCCTACAATGAGCAGTTCTTC
TRBJ1-2 NA TRBV3-1 NA CASSQEGGRDGYTF TGTGCCAGCAGCCAAGAAGGGGGACGAGATGGCTACACCTTC
TRBJ2-7 NA TRBV20-1 TRBD1 CSARDPGQPYEQYF TGCAGTGCTAGGGATCCGGGACAGCCCTACGAGCAGTACTTC
TRBJ2-7 many TRBV9 TRBD2 CASSPGAGAVYEQYF TGTGCCAGCAGCCCTGGGGCGGGAGCGGTGTACGAGCAGTACTTC
TRBJ2-7 NA TRBV27 NA CASSSYLYEQYF TGTGCCAGCAGTTCCTATCTCTACGAGCAGTACTTC
TRBJ2-1 NA TRBV12-3/TRBV12-4 NA CASSLTRARNEQFF TGTGCCAGCAGTTTAACACGGGCGAGGAATGAGCAGTTCTTC
TRBJ1-1 NA TRBV3-1 NA CASSSRQAANTEAFF TGTGCCAGCAGCTCGCGACAGGCGGCGAACACTGAAGCTTTCTTT
TRBJ1-4 NA TRBV20-1 NA CSARVESNEKLFF TGCAGTGCTAGAGTGGAGTCTAATGAAAAACTGTTTTTT
TRBJ2-7 NA TRBV6-5 NA CASSWGFSYEQYF TGTGCCAGCAGCTGGGGATTCTCCTACGAGCAGTACTTC
TRBJ2-1 NA TRBV29-1 NA CSVDGEATYNEQFF TGCAGCGTTGATGGGGAGGCAACCTACAATGAGCAGTTCTTC
TRBJ1-1 many TRBV5-1 NA CASSPWEGWTEAFF TGCGCCAGCAGCCCCTGGGAGGGATGGACTGAAGCTTTCTTT
TRBJ2-1 NA TRBV11-2 NA CASSVTSYNEQFF TGTGCCAGCAGCGTAACCTCCTACAATGAGCAGTTCTTC
TRBJ1-2 NA TRBV29-1 NA CSVGQGIYGYTF TGCAGCGTTGGTCAGGGCATCTATGGCTACACCTTC
TRBJ2-4 NA TRBV6-2/TRBV6-3 NA CASGGAGEDIQYF TGTGCCAGCGGGGGAGCCGGCGAGGACATTCAGTACTTC
TRBJ2-2 NA TRBV7-8 NA CASSLDLGGRTGELFF TGTGCCAGCAGCTTAGATTTGGGTGGTCGCACCGGGGAGCTGTTTTTT
TRBJ2-1 many TRBV20-1 TRBD2 CSAGGASGTSSNEQFF TGCAGTGCTGGGGGGGCCTCCGGGACTAGTTCCAATGAGCAGTTCTTC
TRBJ1-5 many TRBV7-8 NA CASSLAEGSGQPQHF TGTGCCAGCAGCTTAGCAGAGGGGTCGGGGCAGCCCCAGCATTTT
TRBJ2-7 many TRBV28 TRBD1 CASSLIGQGAMDEQYF TGTGCCAGCAGTTTGATCGGACAGGGGGCCATGGACGAGCAGTACTTC
TRBJ2-7 few TRBV5-5 TRBD2 CASTPAWGGYTYEQYF TGTGCCAGCACCCCTGCCTGGGGGGGGTACACCTACGAGCAGTACTTC
TRBJ1-1 NA TRBV5-1 NA CASSLGRSEAFF TGCGCCAGCAGCTTGGGCCGCTCTGAAGCTTTCTTT
TRBJ2-3 few TRBV9 TRBD2 CASSESTSGTEDTQYF TGTGCCAGCAGCGAGTCGACTAGCGGGACGGAAGATACGCAGTATTTT
TRBJ1-6 NA TRBV28 TRBD1 CASTRGRGNSPLHF TGTGCCAGCACAAGGGGCAGGGGGAATTCACCCCTCCACTTT
TRBJ2-7 NA TRBV30 NA CAWSPRQLYEQYF TGTGCCTGGAGTCCCCGACAGCTTTACGAGCAGTACTTC
TRBJ2-3 few TRBV5-6 NA CASSPELSTDTQYF TGTGCCAGCAGCCCGGAGTTGAGCACAGATACGCAGTATTTT
TRBJ2-1 few TRBV24-1 TRBD2 CATSDLGTSGRSTYNEQFF TGTGCCACCAGTGATTTGGGGACTAGCGGGAGGTCAACCTACAATGAGCAGTTCTTC
TRBJ2-2 many TRBV4-1 NA CASSQDLYSPTGELFF TGCGCCAGCAGCCAAGATCTCTACTCCCCCACCGGGGAGCTGTTTTTT
TRBJ2-7 NA TRBV28 NA CASSFDLYEQYF TGTGCCAGCAGTTTTGACCTATACGAGCAGTACTTC
TRBJ2-5 NA TRBV7-8 TRBD2 CASSLTTSGGEAQYF TGTGCCAGCAGCTTAACCACTAGCGGGGGGGAGGCCCAGTACTTC
TRBJ2-2 few TRBV29-1 NA CSVEEANTGELFF TGCAGCGTTGAAGAGGCGAACACCGGGGAGCTGTTTTTT
TRBJ2-1 NA TRBV6-2/TRBV6-3 NA CASSFEGNEQFF TGTGCCAGCAGTTTTGAGGGAAATGAGCAGTTCTTC
TRBJ2-2 NA TRBV7-6 TRBD2 CASSPHPPGGSGVGELFF TGTGCCAGCAGCCCCCACCCACCCGGGGGGAGCGGGGTTGGGGAGCTGTTTTTT
TRBJ2-7 few TRBV4-1 NA CASSQGPLDPARSYEQYF TGCGCCAGCAGCCAAGGCCCTTTAGACCCCGCTAGGTCCTACGAGCAGTACTTC
TRBJ2-1 NA TRBV7-9 NA CASSLEDEFF TGTGCCAGCAGCTTAGAGGATGAGTTCTTC
TRBJ1-1 NA TRBV6-1 NA CASMDREAFF TGTGCCAGCATGGACAGAGAAGCTTTCTTT
TRBJ2-7 NA TRBV9 NA CASSVDMNYEQYF TGTGCCAGCAGCGTAGATATGAATTACGAGCAGTACTTC
TRBJ2-2 NA TRBV7-2 TRBD1 CASSSGQGNTGELFF TGTGCCAGCAGCTCAGGACAGGGGAACACCGGGGAGCTGTTTTTT
TRBJ2-7 NA TRBV7-8 TRBD1 CASSYGQGTHEQYF TGTGCCAGCAGCTACGGACAGGGGACCCACGAGCAGTACTTC
TRBJ2-7 many TRBV28 NA CASGYEQYF TGTGCCAGCGGCTACGAGCAGTACTTC
TRBJ2-3 NA TRBV2 NA CASGFPETTDTQYF TGTGCCAGCGGATTCCCGGAGACCACAGATACGCAGTATTTT
TRBJ2-2 NA TRBV28 TRBD2 CASSLLAGRPTGELFF TGTGCCAGCAGTTTACTAGCGGGTAGGCCCACCGGGGAGCTGTTTTTT
TRBJ2-1 few TRBV3-1 NA CASSQDEVANEQFF TGTGCCAGCAGCCAAGACGAGGTAGCCAATGAGCAGTTCTTC
TRBJ2-1 NA TRBV7-2 NA CASTRLDGHYNEQFF TGTGCCAGCACCAGACTCGACGGACACTACAATGAGCAGTTCTTC
TRBJ2-7 NA TRBV28 TRBD1 CATWDSSYEQYF TGTGCCACCTGGGACAGCTCCTACGAGCAGTACTTC
TRBJ2-7 NA TRBV28 TRBD1 CASSLDRGEDEQYF TGTGCCAGCAGTCTAGACAGGGGTGAAGACGAGCAGTACTTC
TRBJ2-2 few TRBV7-8 TRBD2 CASSLFASEREDSNTGELFF TGTGCCAGCAGCTTATTTGCGTCCGAGCGGGAGGACTCGAACACCGGGGAGCTGTTTTTT
TRBJ2-1 few TRBV28 NA CASSITVGTYNEQFF TGTGCCAGCAGTATCACCGTGGGTACCTACAATGAGCAGTTCTTC